This T cell receptor (beta chain) derives from a study of early stage breast cancer tumors. Study outcomes and limitations: Tumors had approximately 2.4-fold higher T cell density than normal breast.

Each sample had two DNA replicates, 0.5 to 0.65 ug blood or roughly 1.4 ug tissue. This table comes from immunoSEQ multiplex PCR, and its TCRdb copy is limited to in-frame clones, with some not included. The profile covers around 13,000 clones, with 70% to 80% appearing a single time and roughly 7.2% taken by the ten largest. The germline CDR1 and CDR2 sequences are SGHNT and YYREEE (reference sequence). The CDR3 is 15 residues long. V was shortened by 6 bases and J by 2 bases, with 17 bases between the two germline ends. Tissue for this sample was collected roughly 1.9-4 cm from the breast tumor. Normal breast often needed roughly 100-310 mg of tissue for enough DNA. As to this clone: What it binds is not known.

The gene calls are TRBV5-4 and TRBJ2-5; either TRBD1 or TRBD2 may supply D (5 bases each). The TCR comes from a person aged 45-60 years with breast cancer. The material sequenced was normal breast tissue next to the tumor. CDR3 sequence (DNA): TGTGCCAGCACCCCGGCCCGGGGACGACAAGAGACCCAGTACTTC. Protein sequence: CASTPARGRQETQYF. Looking up the rest from reference TRBV5-4 and TRBJ2-5 gives the full variable domain: ETGVTQSPTHLIKTRGQQVTLRCSSQSGHNTVSWYQQALGQGPQFIFQYYREEENGRGNFPPRFSGLQFPNYSSELNVNALELDDSALYLCASTPARGRQETQYFGPGTRLLVL.